These 32 T cell receptor beta chains share one sample of origin, sequenced in a study of cytomegalovirus exposure and HLA in healthy donors. The study ran its PCR with 60 Vbeta and 13 Jbeta primers. The method was immunoSEQ multiplex PCR; TCRdb's version includes in-frame clones alone and lacks a portion of them. The sample includes 250,000 to 300,000 clones, about four fifths of them seen just once. Sequencing input: PBMCs. Receptors originate from a middle-aged woman in good health and CMV-seropositive.

The genes are TRBV5-1 and TRBJ2-1; 11 bases fit TRBD2. Germline loops: CDR1 SGHRS, CDR2 YFSETQ. J lost 2 bases, V lost 3 bases, and 4 bases had no gene match. The CDR3 consists of 16 residues. In DNA form, the CDR3 reads TGCGCCAGCAGCTCCGGACTAGCGGGCCCCTACAATGAGCAGTTCTTC. Translating it yields CASSSGLAGPYNEQFF.

This chain links TRBV5-8 with TRBJ2-5, with D unclear. V dropped 0 bases and J dropped 5 bases, with 14 bases sitting between them. The CDR3 consists of 15 residues. The germline V gene has CDR1 SGHTS and CDR2 YDEGEE. CDR3: CASSLGRQKQETQYF. The DNA for the CDR3 is TGTGCCAGCAGCTTGGGTCGACAAAAGCAGGAGACCCAGTACTTC.

J is TRBJ1-1 and V is TRBV5-5, with no clear D. Trimming stripped 0 bases from V and 0 bases from J, with 9 bases between. The germline gives CDR1 SGHKS, CDR2 YYEKEE (reference sequence). The CDR3 is 15 amino acids. The CDR3, as DNA: TGTGCCAGCAGCTTGGCCGGAGCTCTGAACACTGAAGCTTTCTTT. Translation: CASSLAGALNTEAFF.

The chain is built from TRBV7-8 and TRBJ2-2; D is unresolved. Trimming took 3 bases from V and 4 from J, leaving 6 bases between them. Per the germline V gene, CDR1 is SGHVS and CDR2 is FQNEAQ. The CDR3 totals 13 residues. The CDR3 reads CASSLRSTGELFF. The CDR3 nucleotides are TGTGCCAGCAGCTTGAGAAGCACCGGGGAGCTGTTTTTT. Variable domain in full (rest from reference TRBV7-8 and TRBJ2-2): GAGVSQSPRYKVAKRGQDVALRCDPISGHVSLFWYQQALGQGPEFLTYFQNEAQLDKSGLPSDRFFAERPEGSVSTLKIQRTQQEDSAVYLCASSLRSTGELFFGEGSRLTVL.

This clone was observed a handful of times. The chain couples TRBV11-1 to TRBJ1-1; 7 bases match TRBD1. V was clipped by 4 bases and J by 6 bases; unmatched bases: 5. Germline-derived CDR1 and CDR2 are SGHAT and FQDESV (reference sequence). CDR3 length: 13 amino acids. The CDR3: CASSSGQEPEAFF. CDR3 bases: TGTGCCAGCAGCTCCGGACAGGAACCTGAAGCTTTCTTT. The full variable domain, completed using reference TRBV11-1 and TRBJ1-1, is EAEVAQSPRYKITEKSQAVAFWCDPISGHATLYWYRQILGQGPELLVQFQDESVVDDSQLPKDRFSAERLKGVDSTLKIQPAELGDSAMYLCASSSGQEPEAFFGQGTRLTVV.

About this clone: A junction end diverges from the germline sequence, so it may reflect a read error. The chain uses TRBV28 and TRBJ1-6; no firm D call. Germline lookup yields CDR1 MDHEN and CDR2 SYDVKM. There are 12 residues in the CDR3. The CDR3 here is CASRLGPSPPHF. CDR3 sequence (DNA): TGTGCCAGCAGATTAGGGCCTTCACCCCCCCACTTT. Complete variable domain (other parts from reference TRBV28 and TRBJ1-6): DVKVTQSSRYLVKRTGEKVFLECVQDMDHENMFWYRQDPGLGLRLIYFSYDVKMKEKGDIPEGYSVSREKKERFSLILESASTNQTSMYLCASRLGPSPPHFGNGTRLTVT.

The rearrangement links TRBV4-1 to TRBJ1-1, with D possibly matching TRBD1 (6 bases). V was pared by 5 bases and J by 0 bases, with 19 bases between. Per germline, CDR1 MGHRA and CDR2 YSYEKL. CDR3 length: 17 residues. In nucleotides, the CDR3 is TGCGCCAGCAGCTTCCAGGACAGTTCTCCCGTGAACACTGAAGCTTTCTTT. Translated, it gives CASSFQDSSPVNTEAFF.

The chain joins TRBV28 to TRBJ2-7, with a tentative D call TRBD2 (6 bases). This CDR3 comprises 17 residues. Trimming stripped 4 bases from V and 2 bases from J, with 21 bases between. Per germline, CDR1 MDHEN and CDR2 SYDVKM. Written as DNA, the CDR3 is TGTGCCAGCAGTTATCCAGCGGTCGGGACTCCCACCTACGAGCAGTACTTC. It specifies CASSYPAVGTPTYEQYF.

This chain uses TRBV4-3 with TRBJ2-6, with D perhaps TRBD1 (6 bases). This CDR3 is built from 19 residues. V was shortened by 6 bases and J by 0 bases, with 21 bases between the two germline ends. CDR1 LGHNA and CDR2 YSLEER come from the germline V gene. CDR3 region: CASSSGVGTPLSGANVLTF. The CDR3 DNA is TGCGCCAGCAGTTCCGGGGTGGGGACACCACTCTCTGGGGCCAACGTCCTGACTTTC.

This clone showed up just a few times. This chain links TRBV5-6 with TRBJ2-7; 13 nucleotides align to TRBD2. The CDR3 covers 15 residues. V lost 4 bases and J lost 2; bases outside the gene matches: 3. CDR1 and CDR2 from the germline V gene are SGHDT and YYEEEE. The CDR3 loop reads CASSPGLAGTYEQYF. In nucleotides, the CDR3 is TGTGCCAGCAGCCCGGGACTAGCGGGAACCTACGAGCAGTACTTC.

The CDR3 region is CATSRVAGVVEQFF. CDR3 nucleotide sequence: TGTGCCACGAGTCGGGTAGCGGGAGTGGTTGAGCAGTTCTTC. This sequence joins TRBV6-1 and TRBJ2-1, with 9 positions matching TRBD2. The CDR3 extends over 14 amino acids. V lost 10 bases, J lost 9 bases, and 13 bases stayed unmatched. CDR1 and CDR2 (germline): MNHNS, SASEGT.

The chain carries TRBV30 and TRBJ2-1; 8 positions agree with TRBD2. This CDR3 comprises 13 residues. Germline CDR1 is GTSNPN and CDR2 is SVGIG (reference sequence). V lost 0 bases to trimming and J lost 12 bases; unmatched junction nucleotides: 7. The CDR3 region has the DNA TGTGCCTGGAGTGTAGCGGGAGTTTTGGTGCAGTTCTTC. Encoded protein: CAWSVAGVLVQFF.

This clone was seen more than once but under ten times. V gene TRBV7-8 combines with J gene TRBJ2-5; maybe TRBD1 (5 bases). The germline V and J ends were trimmed by 4 bases and 7 bases, with 10 bases remaining between them. CDR1 SGHVS and CDR2 FQNEAQ come from the germline V gene. There are 12 residues in the CDR3. DNA for the CDR3: TGTGCCAGCAGCTCGACCCAGGGGACCCAGTACTTC. This sequence encodes CASSSTQGTQYF.

J is TRBJ1-5 and V is TRBV4-3, with a weak D call TRBD1 (5 bases). The length of the CDR3 is 16 residues. From germline, CDR1 is LGHNA and CDR2 YSLEER. V was pared by 1 base and J by 6 bases, with 16 bases between. Written as DNA, the CDR3 is TGCGCCAGCAGCCAAGCCTTAGGGGTTCAGGGTCAGCCCCAGCATTTT. Protein product: CASSQALGVQGQPQHF.

In this sample, this clone turned up once. The gene calls are TRBV18 and TRBJ1-5; 9 nucleotides agree with TRBD1. The CDR3 extends over 15 amino acids. The J segment lost 6 bases and the V segment lost 1 base, leaving 4 bases of the junction unmatched. CDR1 is KGHSH and CDR2 is LQKENI in the germline V gene. The CDR3, as DNA: TGTGCCAGCTCACCACAGGACAGGGGAGGTCAGCCCCAGCATTTT. Protein sequence: CASSPQDRGGQPQHF.

This clone was seen only once. The rearrangement links TRBV7-9 to TRBJ1-5, with 10 bases matching TRBD1. CDR3 length: 16 residues. The ends lost 4 bases at V and 7 bases at J; junction bases unmatched: 10. From germline, CDR1 is SEHNR and CDR2 FQNEAQ (reference sequence). The CDR3 region is CASSSSGTGVTQPQHF. CDR3 in DNA: TGTGCCAGCAGCTCTTCCGGGACAGGGGTTACGCAGCCCCAGCATTTT.

The rearrangement uses TRBV28 and TRBJ1-4, with TRBD1 identical over 8 bases. Trimming removed 7 bases from V and 7 bases from J; junction bases left unmatched: 11. The CDR3 contains 15 residues. From germline, CDR1 is MDHEN and CDR2 SYDVKM. CDR3 bases: TGTGCCAGCACCGCATCGACAGGGGATCGTGAAAAACTGTTTTTT. It is translated as CASTASTGDREKLFF.

This clone appeared a few times. This rearrangement joins TRBV11-3 to TRBJ2-7, with D unresolved. V gave up 3 bases and J gave up 6 bases, with 9 bases separating them. This CDR3 is built from 12 residues. Germline assignment: CDR1 SGHNT and CDR2 YENEEA. CDR3: CASSFHGVEQYF. CDR3 bases: TGTGCCAGCAGCTTTCACGGTGTCGAGCAGTACTTC.

V is TRBV6-6 and J is TRBJ2-7; 7 bases align to TRBD2. This CDR3 comprises 16 residues. Per germline, CDR1 MNHNY and CDR2 SVGAGI (reference sequence). The J segment lost 3 bases and the V segment lost 0 bases, leaving 8 bases of the junction unmatched. As DNA, the CDR3 is TGTGCCAGCAGTTACTCGATGGGGACGGGGGGCTACGAGCAGTACTTC. Amino acid sequence: CASSYSMGTGGYEQYF.

The rearrangement links TRBV6-5 to TRBJ2-7; 11 nucleotides line up with TRBD2. Germline assignment: CDR1 MNHEY and CDR2 SVGAGI. The V segment lost 4 bases and the J segment 2 bases; nucleotides outside the gene matches: 4. CDR3 length equals 15 residues. The CDR3 DNA follows: TGTGCCAGCAGTTGGACTAGCGGGCAGGCCTACGAGCAGTACTTC. It codes for CASSWTSGQAYEQYF.

The chain employs TRBV5-4 and TRBJ2-3, with 8 bases identical to TRBD2. Germline V gene data show CDR1 as SGHNT and CDR2 as YYREEE (reference sequence). The J segment lost 6 bases and the V segment lost 4 bases, leaving 4 bases of the junction unmatched. The CDR3 is made up of 13 amino acids. DNA for the CDR3: TGTGCCAGCAGCATCGGGGGGGGCGATACGCAGTATTTT. It codes for CASSIGGGDTQYF. Based on the CDR3 plus reference TRBV5-4 and TRBJ2-3, the full variable domain is ETGVTQSPTHLIKTRGQQVTLRCSSQSGHNTVSWYQQALGQGPQFIFQYYREEENGRGNFPPRFSGLQFPNYSSELNVNALELDDSALYLCASSIGGGDTQYFGPGTRLTVL.

The chain uses TRBV4-2 and TRBJ2-5; TRBD2 matches at 9 bases. V gave up 0 bases and J gave up 7 bases; unmatched junction bases: 9. In germline, CDR1 is LGHNA, CDR2 YNFKEQ. CDR3 size: 16 residues. The CDR3 DNA is TGTGCCAGCAGCCAAGAGTTGTTACTAGCGGGCTTGACCCAGTACTTC. Its translation is CASSQELLLAGLTQYF.

The rearrangement uses TRBV27 and TRBJ2-7, with TRBD2 identical over 9 bases. V shed 5 bases and J 4 bases; nucleotides not matched to a gene: 15. The germline V gene has CDR1 MNHEY and CDR2 SMNVEV (reference sequence). CDR3 size: 17 residues. The CDR3 bases are TGTGCCAGCAGTCGTTCCTCACTAGGGACTAGCTTTTACGAGCAGTACTTC. Residues: CASSRSSLGTSFYEQYF.

This sequence joins TRBV5-1 and TRBJ2-7; tentatively, D is TRBD2 (6 bases). The CDR3 has 15 amino acids. The germline CDR1 and CDR2 sequences are SGHRS and YFSETQ. Between the trimmed V and J ends, which lost 0 bases and 5 bases, there was a span of 15 bases. The CDR3 DNA sequence: TGCGCCAGCAGCTTGGGGGTCGGGAGCTTCCACGAGCAGTACTTC. Translation: CASSLGVGSFHEQYF.

This chain joins TRBV7-2 and TRBJ1-2, with 8 bases fitting TRBD1. This CDR3 has 15 amino acids. Germline V lookup: CDR1 SGHTA, CDR2 FQGNSA. J lost 7 bases, V lost 4 bases, and 11 bases had no gene match. The CDR3 coding sequence is TGTGCCAGCAGCTCGACTATCGGGACAGGATCTGGCTACACCTTC. It is translated as CASSSTIGTGSGYTF.

This clone appeared once. The chain recombines TRBV7-3 with TRBJ1-2; 10 nucleotides align to TRBD1. The germline CDR1 and CDR2 sequences are SGHTA and FQGTGA. The CDR3 is made up of 13 amino acids. J gave up 8 bases and V 5 bases, and 5 bases lay outside the gene matches. In nucleotides, the CDR3 is TGTGCCAGCAGCCGAGGACAGGGGGACGGCTACACCTTC. Its protein is CASSRGQGDGYTF.

J is TRBJ2-2 and V is TRBV18; D is possibly TRBD2 (6 bases). This CDR3 is built from 16 residues. Between the trimmed V and J ends, which lost 3 bases and 9 bases, there was a span of 20 bases. Germline-derived CDR1 and CDR2 are KGHSH and LQKENI. The CDR3 coding sequence is TGTGCCAGCTCACCGGGAGGTACCGGCCTTTCCAGGGAGCTGTTTTTT. It yields the protein CASSPGGTGLSRELFF.

The chain uses TRBV28 and TRBJ1-3; no definite D call. The CDR3 sequence is 13 residues long. CDR1 is MDHEN and CDR2 is SYDVKM in the germline V gene. Trimming cost V 2 bases and J 4 bases, with 6 bases left between them. The CDR3 bases are TGTGCCAGCAGTTTAGGGCAGGGAAACACCATATATTTT. Protein sequence: CASSLGQGNTIYF.

The gene calls are TRBV4-3 and TRBJ2-2; TRBD2 agrees at 9 bases. CDR1 and CDR2 (germline): LGHNA, YSLEER. V was clipped by 0 bases and J by 6 bases; unmatched bases: 8. The CDR3 contains 17 residues. CDR3: CASSQEGGSGSAGELFF. The CDR3 nucleotides are TGCGCCAGCAGCCAAGAAGGTGGTAGCGGGAGCGCCGGGGAGCTGTTTTTT.

The rearrangement joins TRBV19 to TRBJ1-2, with 9 bases that match TRBD1. This CDR3 has 15 residues. Germline CDR1 is LNHDA and CDR2 is SQIVND (reference sequence). The V and J ends lost 5 bases and 4 bases, in that order; junction bases with no gene match: 8. As DNA, the CDR3 is TGTGCCAGTAGTGTCGGGACAGGGTCCGCCTATGGCTACACCTTC. Encoded protein: CASSVGTGSAYGYTF.

The chain is built from TRBV25-1 and TRBJ1-1; perhaps TRBD1 as D (5 bases). The CDR3 contains 16 residues. V shed 0 bases and J shed 1 base, with 12 bases lying between them. CDR1 and CDR2 from the germline V gene are MGHDK and SYGVNS. The CDR3 region has the DNA TGTGCCAGCAGTGAATATTTCGAGACAGCGAACACTGAAGCTTTCTTT. This sequence encodes CASSEYFETANTEAFF.

The chain employs TRBV2 and TRBJ1-3; D not resolved. Trimming took 3 bases from V and 0 from J, leaving 9 bases between them. This CDR3 spans 15 amino acids. In germline, CDR1 is SNHLY, CDR2 FYNNEI. CDR3 residues: CASSDVYPSGNTIYF. The CDR3 DNA reads TGTGCCAGCAGTGACGTATATCCCTCTGGAAACACCATATATTTT.